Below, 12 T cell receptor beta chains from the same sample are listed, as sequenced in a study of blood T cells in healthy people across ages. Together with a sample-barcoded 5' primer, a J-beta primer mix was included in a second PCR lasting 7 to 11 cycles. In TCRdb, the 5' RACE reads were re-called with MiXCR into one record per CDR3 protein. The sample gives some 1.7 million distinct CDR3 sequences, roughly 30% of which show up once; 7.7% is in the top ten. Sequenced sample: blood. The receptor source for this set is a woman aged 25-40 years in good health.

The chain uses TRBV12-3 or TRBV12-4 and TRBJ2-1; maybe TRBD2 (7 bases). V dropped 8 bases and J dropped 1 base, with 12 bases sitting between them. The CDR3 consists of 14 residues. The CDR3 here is CASQGGASYNEQFF. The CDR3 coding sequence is TGTGCCAGCCAAGGGGGGGCTTCCTACAATGAGCAGTTCTTC.

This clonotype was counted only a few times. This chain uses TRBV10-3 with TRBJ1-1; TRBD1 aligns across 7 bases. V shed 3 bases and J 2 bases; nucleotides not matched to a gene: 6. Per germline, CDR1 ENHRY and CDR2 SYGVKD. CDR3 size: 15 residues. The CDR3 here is CAISDKRQGNTEAFF. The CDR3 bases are TGTGCCATCAGTGATAAGAGACAGGGCAACACTGAAGCTTTCTTT.

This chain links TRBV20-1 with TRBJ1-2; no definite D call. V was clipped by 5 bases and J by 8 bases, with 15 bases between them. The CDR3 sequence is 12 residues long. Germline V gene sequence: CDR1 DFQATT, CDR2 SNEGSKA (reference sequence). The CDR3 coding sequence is TGCAGTGCTTCCCGAAAAGGAAGGGGCTACACCTTC. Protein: CSASRKGRGYTF.

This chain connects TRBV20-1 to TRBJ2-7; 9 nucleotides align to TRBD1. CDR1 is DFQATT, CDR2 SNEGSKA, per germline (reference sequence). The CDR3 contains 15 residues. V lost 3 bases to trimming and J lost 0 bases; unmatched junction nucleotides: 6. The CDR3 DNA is TGCAGTGCTAGGCTGACAGGGGGTTTCTCCTACGAGCAGTACTTC. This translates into CSARLTGGFSYEQYF.

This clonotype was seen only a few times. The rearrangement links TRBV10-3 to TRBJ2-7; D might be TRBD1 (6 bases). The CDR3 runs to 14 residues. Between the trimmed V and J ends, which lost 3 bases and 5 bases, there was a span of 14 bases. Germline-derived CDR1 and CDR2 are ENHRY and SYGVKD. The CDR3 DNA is TGTGCCATCAGTGATTTACAGGGCAGCGACGAGCAGTACTTC. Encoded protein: CAISDLQGSDEQYF.

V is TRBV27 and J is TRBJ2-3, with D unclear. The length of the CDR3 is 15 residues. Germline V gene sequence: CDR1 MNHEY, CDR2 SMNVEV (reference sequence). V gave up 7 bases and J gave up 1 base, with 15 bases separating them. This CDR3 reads CASTARTTGTDTQYF. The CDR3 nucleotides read TGTGCCAGCACTGCTCGGACCACTGGCACAGATACGCAGTATTTT.

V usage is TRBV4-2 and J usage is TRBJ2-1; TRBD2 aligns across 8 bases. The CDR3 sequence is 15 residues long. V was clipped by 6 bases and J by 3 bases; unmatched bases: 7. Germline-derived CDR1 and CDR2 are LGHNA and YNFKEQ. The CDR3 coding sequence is TGTGCCAGCAGGACGGTAGCGGGGAGCTACAATGAGCAGTTCTTC. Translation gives CASRTVAGSYNEQFF.

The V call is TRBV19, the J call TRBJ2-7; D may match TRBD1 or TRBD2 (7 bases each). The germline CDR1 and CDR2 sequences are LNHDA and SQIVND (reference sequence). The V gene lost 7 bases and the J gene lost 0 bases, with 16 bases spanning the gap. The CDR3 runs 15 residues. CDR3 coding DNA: TGTGCCAGTACGAGTCCAGGGGGGGGCTCCTACGAGCAGTACTTC. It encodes CASTSPGGGSYEQYF.

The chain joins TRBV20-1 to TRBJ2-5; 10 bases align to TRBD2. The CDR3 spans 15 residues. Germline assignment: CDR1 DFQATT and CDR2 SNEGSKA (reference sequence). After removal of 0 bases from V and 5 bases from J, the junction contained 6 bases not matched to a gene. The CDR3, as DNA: TGCAGTGCTAGAGAGCCTAGCGGGGGTGGGGAGACCCAGTACTTC. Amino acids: CSAREPSGGGETQYF.

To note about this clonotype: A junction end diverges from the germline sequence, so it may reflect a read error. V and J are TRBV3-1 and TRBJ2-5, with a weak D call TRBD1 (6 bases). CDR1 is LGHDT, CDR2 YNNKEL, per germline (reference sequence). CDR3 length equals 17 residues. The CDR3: CVSSQGTQGRPKETQYF. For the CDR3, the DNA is TGTGTCAGCAGCCAAGGAACACAGGGAAGGCCAAAAGAGACCCAGTACTTC.

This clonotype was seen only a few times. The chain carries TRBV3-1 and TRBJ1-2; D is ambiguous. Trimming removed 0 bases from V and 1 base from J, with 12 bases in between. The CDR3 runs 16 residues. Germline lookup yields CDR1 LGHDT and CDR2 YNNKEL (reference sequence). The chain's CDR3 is CASSQEGGWDNYGYTF. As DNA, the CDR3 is TGTGCCAGCAGCCAAGAGGGTGGATGGGATAACTATGGCTACACCTTC.

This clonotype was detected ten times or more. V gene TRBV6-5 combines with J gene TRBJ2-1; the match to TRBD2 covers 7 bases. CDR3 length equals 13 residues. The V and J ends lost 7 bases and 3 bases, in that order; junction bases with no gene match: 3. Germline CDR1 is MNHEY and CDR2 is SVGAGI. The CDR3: CASKPGGYNEQFF. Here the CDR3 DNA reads TGTGCCAGCAAACCGGGGGGCTACAATGAGCAGTTCTTC.